A selection of T cell receptor beta chains follows, all from one sample in a study of siplizumab effects on memory and regulatory T cells. Some clones are missing from TCRdb's copy, which holds only in-frame ones; the method was immunoSEQ multiplex PCR. Found here are just over 60,000 clones, 70% to 85% of them singletons; the top ten hold roughly 0.4%. Source material: memory CD4+ T cells sorted from blood. All receptors come from a human donor in good health. Both conserved end residues are part of each CDR3. The D gene is left open where the match is weak.

j_call,v_call,d_call,cdr3_aa,cdr3_nt
TRBJ2-5,TRBV6-1,.,CASKETPFQETQYF,TGTGCCAGCAAGGAGACCCCGTTTCAAGAGACCCAGTACTTC
TRBJ2-1,TRBV7-2,.,CASSLAMLGEQFF,TGTGCCAGCAGCTTAGCGATGTTGGGGGAGCAGTTCTTC
TRBJ2-2,TRBV7-6,TRBD2,CASSRTGTSGNTGELFF,TGTGCCAGCAGCCGAACCGGGACTAGCGGGAACACCGGGGAGCTGTTTTTT
TRBJ2-3,TRBV5-4,TRBD2,CASSWTSGSRTDTQYF,TGTGCCAGCAGCTGGACTAGCGGAAGTCGCACAGATACGCAGTATTTT
TRBJ2-7,TRBV11-2,TRBD2,CASSPTSGSYEQYF,TGTGCCAGCAGCCCCACTAGCGGCTCCTACGAGCAGTACTTC
TRBJ2-1,TRBV9,.,CASSGQGRYNEQFF,TGTGCCAGCAGCGGGCAGGGGAGGTACAATGAGCAGTTCTTC
TRBJ1-1,TRBV7-2,TRBD1,CASSPYRGTEAFF,TGTGCCAGCAGCCCGTACAGGGGCACTGAAGCTTTCTTT
TRBJ1-1,TRBV7-9,.,CASSLIGGRTEAFF,TGTGCCAGCAGCTTAATCGGGGGAAGGACTGAAGCTTTCTTT
TRBJ2-2,TRBV27,TRBD1,CASRGQGGWYGELFF,TGTGCCAGCAGGGGACAGGGTGGATGGTACGGGGAGCTGTTTTTT
TRBJ2-5,TRBV11-2,TRBD2,CASSPRLAGETTKETQYF,TGTGCCAGCAGCCCGAGACTAGCGGGGGAAACAACGAAAGAGACCCAGTACTTC
TRBJ1-2,TRBV7-2,.,CASSLAFTDGYTF,TGTGCCAGCAGCTTAGCATTTACAGATGGCTACACCTTC
TRBJ2-7,TRBV11-1,TRBD1,CASSFGTGNSEQYF,TGTGCCAGCAGCTTTGGGACAGGGAATTCCGAGCAGTACTTC
TRBJ1-4,TRBV7-9,TRBD1,CASSFREGQYNEKLFF,TGTGCCAGCAGCTTCCGGGAGGGACAGTACAATGAAAAACTGTTTTTT
TRBJ1-1,TRBV2,TRBD1,CATNHDRALEAFF,TGTGCCACAAATCACGACAGGGCCCTTGAAGCTTTCTTT
TRBJ2-5,TRBV7-8,TRBD2,CASSLTASGGMRETQYF,TGTGCCAGCAGCTTAACGGCTAGCGGGGGGATGAGAGAGACCCAGTACTTC
TRBJ2-1,TRBV14,TRBD2,CASSWRGVGNEQFF,TGTGCCAGCAGCTGGCGGGGGGTAGGAAATGAGCAGTTCTTC
TRBJ2-3,TRBV19,TRBD2,CASRRGLSSTDTQYF,TGTGCCAGTAGACGGGGACTATCTAGCACAGATACGCAGTATTTT
TRBJ1-1,TRBV2,TRBD1,CARTRDSEFDF,TGTGCCAGGACCCGGGACAGTGAATTTGACTTT
TRBJ2-4,TRBV7-9,TRBD1,CASSYAGTGENIQYF,TGTGCCAGCAGTTACGCCGGGACAGGGGAAAACATTCAGTACTTC
TRBJ1-2,TRBV15,.,CATSISPPNGYTF,TGTGCCACCAGCATATCCCCCCCTAATGGCTACACCTTC
TRBJ1-1,TRBV25-1,.,CASSGTITNTEAFF,TGTGCCAGCAGTGGGACTATAACGAACACTGAAGCTTTCTTT
TRBJ2-2,TRBV4-1,TRBD2,CASSRLAGGRAVGELFF,TGCGCCAGCAGCCGGCTAGCGGGGGGTCGCGCTGTAGGGGAGCTGTTTTTT
TRBJ2-5,TRBV5-4,.,CASSHKGAVETQYF,TGTGCCAGCAGTCATAAAGGGGCTGTAGAGACCCAGTACTTC
TRBJ2-7,TRBV18,TRBD1,CASRSGQGFYEQYF,TGTGCCAGCCGTTCGGGACAGGGCTTCTACGAGCAGTACTTC
TRBJ2-5,TRBV7-7,TRBD1,CASSRGTGLQETQYF,TGTGCCAGCAGCCGAGGGACAGGGTTACAAGAGACCCAGTACTTC
TRBJ2-7,TRBV7-2,.,CASSISYEQYF,TGTGCCAGCAGCATCTCCTACGAGCAGTACTTC